These 28 T cell receptor beta chains share one sample of origin, sequenced in a study of blood T cell repertoires in COVID-19 (dated by TCRdb to 2020 to 2021). Preparation of the library involved the immunoSEQ multiplex PCR assay. TCRdb mirrors the immuneACCESS table, restricted to in-frame sequences. Some clones are absent from its copies; in checked studies, under half trace to an unresolved V gene, and the reason for the others is unknown. The sample data list around 400,000 clones, and 70% to 90% of these were observed just once. Approximately 2.5% of the sample is held by the ten biggest clonotypes. Specimen: peripheral blood. These receptor sequences come from a woman aged 55-69 years with COVID-19, enrolled during active disease.

The genes are TRBV6-5 and TRBJ1-3; no clear D gene. Germline V gene data show CDR1 as MNHEY and CDR2 as SVGAGI. The CDR3 is 14 residues long. The V gene lost 5 bases and the J gene lost 3 bases, with 11 bases spanning the gap. DNA for the CDR3: TGTGCCAGCAGTAGACAAGGGAGTGGAAACACCATATATTTT. This sequence encodes CASSRQGSGNTIYF.

The V gene is TRBV7-8, the J gene TRBJ2-1; TRBD1 agrees at 8 bases. Germline V gene sequence: CDR1 SGHVS, CDR2 FQNEAQ. This CDR3 is built from 16 residues. V lost 5 bases to trimming and J lost 6 bases; unmatched junction nucleotides: 12. The CDR3 DNA sequence: TGTGCCAGCAGCCTTCGGACAGGGTCGGCTCTCAATGAGCAGTTCTTC. It translates to CASSLRTGSALNEQFF.

This chain connects TRBV4-1 to TRBJ1-2; TRBD1 might be the D (6 bases). This CDR3 is built from 16 residues. Germline assignment: CDR1 MGHRA and CDR2 YSYEKL. Trimming took off 4 bases at V and 4 bases at J, with 19 bases between the two ends. CDR3 region: CASSPGYTGRVYGYTF. The DNA for the CDR3 is TGCGCCAGCAGCCCTGGATATACAGGGCGAGTCTATGGCTACACCTTC.

V is TRBV7-3 and J is TRBJ1-1; D possibly corresponds to TRBD1 (5 bases). Germline lookup yields CDR1 SGHTA and CDR2 FQGTGA. The ends were cut back, 6 bases at V and 3 bases at J, with 11 bases in the middle. The CDR3 is 13 residues long. As DNA, the CDR3 is TGTGCCAGCAGTTTCGACAGCCACACTGAAGCTTTCTTT. Its protein is CASSFDSHTEAFF.

The rearrangement links TRBV18 to TRBJ1-2; 8 bases are shared with TRBD1. The CDR3 has 15 residues. Germline V gene data show CDR1 as KGHSH and CDR2 as LQKENI. Trimming cost V 3 bases and J 2 bases; bases outside gene matches: 5. The CDR3 region is CASSPLDRENYGYTF. For the CDR3, the DNA is TGTGCCAGCTCACCTTTGGACAGGGAGAACTATGGCTACACCTTC. The full variable domain, its missing parts supplied by reference TRBV18 and TRBJ1-2, is NAGVMQNPRHLVRRRGQEARLRCSPMKGHSHVYWYRQLPEEGLKFMVYLQKENIIDESGMPKERFSAEFPKEGPSILRIQQVVRGDSAAYFCASSPLDRENYGYTFGSGTRLTVV.

This clone was observed a few times. The V call is TRBV7-2, the J call TRBJ1-1; tentative D call: TRBD1 (5 bases). From germline, CDR1 is SGHTA and CDR2 FQGNSA. The CDR3 runs 14 residues. V lost 6 bases, J lost 0 bases, and 11 bases lay in between. The CDR3 DNA reads TGTGCCAGCAGGGACAACAGCATGAACACTGAAGCTTTCTTT. Protein product: CASRDNSMNTEAFF.

The J gene is TRBJ2-7, the V gene TRBV15; possible D gene TRBD1, 6 bases. The V and J ends lost 5 bases and 4 bases respectively, with 15 bases between them. Germline CDR1 and CDR2: LNHNV and YYDKDF (reference sequence). This CDR3 contains 14 residues. CDR3 DNA: TGTGCCACCAGCTGGAAAGGACAGCTATACGAGCAGTACTTC. This encodes CATSWKGQLYEQYF.

CDR3 region: CASSSNRVETQYF. The CDR3 bases are TGTGCCAGCTCATCAAACAGGGTGGAGACCCAGTACTTC. The chain has TRBV18 and TRBJ2-5; maybe TRBD1 (6 bases). The germline V gene has CDR1 KGHSH and CDR2 LQKENI. The CDR3 has 13 amino acids. Trimming removed 5 bases from V and 5 bases from J, with 12 bases in between.

This chain connects TRBV11-2 to TRBJ2-1, with D possibly being TRBD2 (6 bases). V lost 7 bases, J lost 6 bases, and 16 bases lay in between. Germline V gene data show CDR1 as SGHAT and CDR2 as FQNNGV. The CDR3 contains 14 residues. CDR3 nucleotide sequence: TGTGCCAGCAAGATTACGGGGGACTCCAATGAGCAGTTCTTC. Translating gives CASKITGDSNEQFF.

The gene calls are TRBV21-1 and TRBJ1-5; TRBD1, the table's D call, lacks a check against the DNA. TRBV21-1 is an annotated pseudogene. This CDR3 has 15 residues. The chain's CDR3 is CASICRDSKNQPQHF. DNA of the CDR3: TGTGCCAGCATATGCCGGGACAGCAAAAATCAGCCCCAGCATTTT.

This clone has a single count. In nucleotides, the CDR3 is TGCGCCAGCCAGATGGGCACCCAGAGCACCGGGGAGCTGTTTTTT. This translates into CASQMGTQSTGELFF. The chain couples TRBV5-1 to TRBJ2-2; D not certain. V was pared by 7 bases and J by 4 bases, with 17 bases between. CDR3 length: 15 residues. Germline CDR1 and CDR2: SGHRS and YFSETQ.

The chain couples TRBV6-2 or TRBV6-3 to TRBJ1-5; TRBD1 matches 8 bases. V was clipped by 6 bases and J by 4 bases; unmatched bases: 8. The CDR3 consists of 15 residues. Germline V CDR1 and CDR2: MNHEY, SVGEGT. This chain's CDR3 is CASSDRGGWNQPQHF. CDR3 coding DNA: TGTGCCAGCAGCGACAGGGGAGGTTGGAATCAGCCCCAGCATTTT.

This chain links TRBV28 with TRBJ2-7; weak D call: TRBD2 (5 bases). V was trimmed by 5 bases and J by 4 bases, leaving 18 bases between them. CDR1 is MDHEN, CDR2 SYDVKM, per germline. The CDR3 loop spans 15 amino acids. The CDR3 region has the DNA TGTGCCAGCAGTCCAAGCCTAGCAGCTCATTACGAGCAGTACTTC. Protein: CASSPSLAAHYEQYF.

The chain couples TRBV6-1 to TRBJ2-2, with unresolved D. CDR3 length: 15 amino acids. Trimming removed 1 base at V and 4 bases at J, with 10 bases between. Germline V lookup: CDR1 MNHNS, CDR2 SASEGT. The CDR3 sequence is CASSEGGRVTGELFF. Written as DNA, the CDR3 is TGTGCCAGCAGTGAAGGAGGTCGAGTCACCGGGGAGCTGTTTTTT.

The V gene is TRBV30, the J gene TRBJ1-4; possible D gene TRBD1, 6 bases. The CDR3 covers 18 residues. V lost 3 bases to trimming and J lost 4 bases, with 24 bases between them. Germline assignment: CDR1 GTSNPN and CDR2 SVGIG (reference sequence). In DNA form, the CDR3 reads TGTGCCTGGAGGGAGTTAGTCCTGCACAGAGGGGGTAATGAAAAACTGTTTTTT. It yields the protein CAWRELVLHRGGNEKLFF.

The chain has TRBV28 and TRBJ1-2; D not certain. Germline CDR1 reads MDHEN; CDR2 reads SYDVKM. The CDR3 spans 13 residues. V was pared by 3 bases and J by 1 base, with 6 bases between. CDR3 nucleotide sequence: TGTGCCAGCAGTTTGTTAGATAACTATGGCTACACCTTC. Translated, it gives CASSLLDNYGYTF.

The chain is built from TRBV6-5 and TRBJ1-2, with TRBD1 identical over 7 bases. The V and J ends lost 10 bases and 2 bases, in that order; junction bases with no gene match: 4. CDR1 is MNHEY, CDR2 SVGAGI, per germline. The CDR3 is made up of 12 amino acids. The chain's CDR3 is CATKTGNYGYTF. CDR3 nucleotides: TGTGCCACGAAGACAGGGAACTATGGCTACACCTTC.

This clone was recorded a few times. This sequence joins TRBV4-2 and TRBJ1-1; 7 nucleotides agree with TRBD1. CDR3 length: 17 residues. Germline V gives CDR1 LGHNA, CDR2 YNFKEQ. After removal of 1 base from V and 1 base from J, the junction contained 9 bases not matched to a gene. DNA for the CDR3: TGTGCCAGCAGCCAAGCGGCGACAGGGCGTACGAACACTGAAGCTTTCTTT. Translated, it gives CASSQAATGRTNTEAFF.

The chain is built from TRBV5-1 and TRBJ1-5, with 10 bases lining up with TRBD1. The germline V gene encodes CDR1 SGHRS and CDR2 YFSETQ. V shed 4 bases and J 3 bases; nucleotides not matched to a gene: 4. The CDR3 has 15 amino acids. CDR3 region: CASSGGQGDNQPQHF. CDR3 bases: TGCGCCAGCAGCGGAGGACAGGGGGACAATCAGCCCCAGCATTTT.

The rearrangement links TRBV10-3 to TRBJ2-5; D not resolved. The germline V gene encodes CDR1 ENHRY and CDR2 SYGVKD. The CDR3 consists of 14 residues. V was trimmed by 0 bases and J by 3 bases, leaving 8 bases between them. CDR3: CAISESNTKETQYF. The CDR3 DNA reads TGTGCCATCAGTGAGTCGAACACCAAAGAGACCCAGTACTTC.

This chain joins TRBV15 and TRBJ2-5; D uncertain. This CDR3 is built from 13 residues. V lost 0 bases, J lost 5 bases, and 7 bases lay in between. The germline V gene encodes CDR1 LNHNV and CDR2 YYDKDF (reference sequence). The CDR3 DNA sequence: TGTGCCACCAGCAGAGATAATTATGAGACCCAGTACTTC. It translates to CATSRDNYETQYF.

This rearrangement joins TRBV4-2 to TRBJ2-7; TRBD2 agrees at 15 bases. The CDR3 length is 19 residues. Germline trimming cut 4 bases from V and 3 bases from J; bases unmatched to any gene: 13. Germline CDR1 is LGHNA and CDR2 is YNFKEQ. The CDR3 sequence is CASSLPTGLAGGLHYEQYF. The DNA of the CDR3 is TGTGCCAGCAGCCTCCCCACGGGACTAGCGGGGGGATTACACTACGAGCAGTACTTC.

The CDR3 loop reads CAWSVGGGSYNSPLHF. The CDR3 bases are TGTGCCTGGAGTGTAGGCGGGGGGTCCTATAATTCACCCCTCCACTTT. V is TRBV30 and J is TRBJ1-6, with D perhaps matching TRBD1 (5 bases). CDR3 length: 16 residues. Trimming left V 0 bases short and J 1 base short, with 10 bases between. Germline CDR1 reads GTSNPN; CDR2 reads SVGIG (reference sequence).

J is TRBJ2-4 and V is TRBV28; D is unresolved. Germline values: CDR1 MDHEN, CDR2 SYDVKM. This CDR3 has 16 residues. The V and J ends lost 6 bases and 3 bases respectively, with 18 bases between them. The CDR3 sequence is CASRPDTSQGKNIQYF. Here the CDR3 DNA reads TGTGCCAGCAGGCCTGACACCTCCCAAGGCAAAAACATTCAGTACTTC. The full variable domain, completed using reference TRBV28 and TRBJ2-4, is DVKVTQSSRYLVKRTGEKVFLECVQDMDHENMFWYRQDPGLGLRLIYFSYDVKMKEKGDIPEGYSVSREKKERFSLILESASTNQTSMYLCASRPDTSQGKNIQYFGAGTRLSVL.

The chain combines TRBV6-6 with TRBJ2-3; D may be TRBD1 (6 bases). There are 14 residues in the CDR3. Germline lookup yields CDR1 MNHNY and CDR2 SVGAGI (reference sequence). The ends were cut back, 5 bases at V and 5 bases at J, with 14 bases in the middle. The CDR3: CASSSTGTVDTQYF. CDR3 DNA sequence: TGTGCCAGCAGTAGCACAGGGACGGTAGATACGCAGTATTTT.

The rearrangement uses TRBV6-1 and TRBJ2-2; D gene unclear. This CDR3 has 14 residues. V was pared by 2 bases and J by 4 bases, with 8 bases between. Germline V gene lookup returns CDR1 MNHNS and CDR2 SASEGT. CDR3 protein: CASSERRPTGELFF. The CDR3 bases are TGTGCCAGCAGTGAAAGGAGACCCACCGGGGAGCTGTTTTTT.

The CDR3: CASSPAGVKQETQYF. The CDR3 DNA sequence: TGTGCCAGCTCACCGGCAGGGGTCAAGCAAGAGACCCAGTACTTC. The gene calls are TRBV18 and TRBJ2-5, with D tentatively TRBD1 (6 bases). The V end lost 3 bases, the J end lost 2 bases, and 13 bases lay between the germline ends. The germline V gene has CDR1 KGHSH and CDR2 LQKENI. The CDR3 spans 15 residues.

V gene TRBV10-1 combines with J gene TRBJ2-3, with 8 bases identical to TRBD1. The CDR3 runs to 15 residues. With V trimmed by 9 bases and J by 1 base, 9 bases remained unmatched. Germline-derived CDR1 and CDR2 are WNHNN and SYGVQD (reference sequence). The CDR3 loop is CARTGVSHGTDTQYF. The CDR3 region has the DNA TGCGCCAGGACAGGGGTTTCCCACGGCACAGATACGCAGTATTTT.